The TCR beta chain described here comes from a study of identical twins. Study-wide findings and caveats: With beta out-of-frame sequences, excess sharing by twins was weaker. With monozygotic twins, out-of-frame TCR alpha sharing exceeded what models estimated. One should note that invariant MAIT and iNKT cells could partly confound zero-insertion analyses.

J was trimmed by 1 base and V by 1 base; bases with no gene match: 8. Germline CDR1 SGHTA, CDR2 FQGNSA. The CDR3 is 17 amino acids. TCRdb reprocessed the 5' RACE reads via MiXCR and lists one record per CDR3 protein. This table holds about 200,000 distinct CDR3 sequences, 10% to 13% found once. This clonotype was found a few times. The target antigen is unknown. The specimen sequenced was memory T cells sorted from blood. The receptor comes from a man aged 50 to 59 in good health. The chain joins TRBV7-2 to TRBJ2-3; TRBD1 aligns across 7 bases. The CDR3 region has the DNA TGTGCCAGCAGCTTAGTCGGTGCAGGGGGAGGCACAGATACGCAGTATTTT. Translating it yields CASSLVGAGGGTDTQYF.